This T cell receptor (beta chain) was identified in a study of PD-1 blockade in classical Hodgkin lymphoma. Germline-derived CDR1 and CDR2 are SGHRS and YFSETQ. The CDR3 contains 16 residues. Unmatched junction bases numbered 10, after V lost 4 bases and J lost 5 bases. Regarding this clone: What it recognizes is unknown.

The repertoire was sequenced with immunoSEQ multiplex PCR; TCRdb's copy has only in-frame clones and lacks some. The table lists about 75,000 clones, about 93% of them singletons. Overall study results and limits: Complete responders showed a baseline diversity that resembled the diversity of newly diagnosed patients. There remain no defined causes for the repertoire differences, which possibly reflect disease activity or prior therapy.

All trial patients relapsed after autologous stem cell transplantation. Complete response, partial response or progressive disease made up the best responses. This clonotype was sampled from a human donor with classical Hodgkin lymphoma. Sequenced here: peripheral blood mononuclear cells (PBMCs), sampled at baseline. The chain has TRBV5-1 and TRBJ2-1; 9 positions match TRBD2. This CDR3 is CASSDVLAGHDNEQFF. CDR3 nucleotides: TGCGCCAGCAGCGACGTCCTAGCGGGACATGACAATGAGCAGTTCTTC.